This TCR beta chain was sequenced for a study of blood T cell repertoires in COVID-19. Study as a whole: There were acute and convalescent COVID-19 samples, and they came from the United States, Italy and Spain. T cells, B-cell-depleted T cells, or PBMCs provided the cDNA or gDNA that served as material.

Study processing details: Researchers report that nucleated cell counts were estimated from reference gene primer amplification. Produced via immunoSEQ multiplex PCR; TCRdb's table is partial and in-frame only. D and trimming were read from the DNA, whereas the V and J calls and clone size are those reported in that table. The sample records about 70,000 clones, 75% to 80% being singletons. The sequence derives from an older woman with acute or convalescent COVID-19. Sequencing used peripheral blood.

CDR3 nucleotide sequence: TGCGCCAGCAGCCAAGCCGGGACAGGGCAGGAGACCCAGTACTTC. Protein sequence: CASSQAGTGQETQYF. The chain carries TRBV4-1 and TRBJ2-5; TRBD1 agrees at 9 bases. The junction had 5 bases not matched to a gene; V was cut back by 1 base and J by 5 bases. CDR1 and CDR2 (germline): MGHRA, YSYEKL. The CDR3 extends over 15 amino acids.